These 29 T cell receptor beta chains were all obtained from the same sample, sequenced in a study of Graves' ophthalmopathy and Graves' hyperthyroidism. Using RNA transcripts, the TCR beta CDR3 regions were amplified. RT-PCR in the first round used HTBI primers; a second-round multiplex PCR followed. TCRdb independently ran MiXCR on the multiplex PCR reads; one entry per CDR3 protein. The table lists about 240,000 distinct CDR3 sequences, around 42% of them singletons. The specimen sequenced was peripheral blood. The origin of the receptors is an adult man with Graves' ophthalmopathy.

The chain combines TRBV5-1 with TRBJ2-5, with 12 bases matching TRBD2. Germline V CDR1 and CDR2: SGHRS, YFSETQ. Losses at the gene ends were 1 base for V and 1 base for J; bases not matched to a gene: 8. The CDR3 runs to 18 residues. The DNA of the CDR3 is TGCGCCAGCAGCTTGACGATACTAGCGGGGGGATTCCAAGAGACCCAGTACTTC. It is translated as CASSLTILAGGFQETQYF.

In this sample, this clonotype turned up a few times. CDR3 amino acids: CSARDERESAYEQYF. Here the CDR3 DNA reads TGCAGTGCTAGAGATGAGCGGGAGAGTGCCTACGAGCAGTACTTC. The V gene is TRBV20-1, the J gene TRBJ2-7; 8 bases are shared with TRBD2. The J segment lost 2 bases and the V segment lost 0 bases, leaving 6 bases of the junction unmatched. The CDR3 runs 15 residues. Germline V gives CDR1 DFQATT, CDR2 SNEGSKA (reference sequence).

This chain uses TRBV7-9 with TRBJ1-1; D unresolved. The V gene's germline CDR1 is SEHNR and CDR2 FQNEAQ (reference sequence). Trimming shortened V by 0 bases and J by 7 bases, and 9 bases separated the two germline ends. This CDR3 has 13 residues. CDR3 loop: CASSLAGRNEAFF. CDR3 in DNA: TGTGCCAGCAGCTTAGCGGGCAGAAATGAAGCTTTCTTT.

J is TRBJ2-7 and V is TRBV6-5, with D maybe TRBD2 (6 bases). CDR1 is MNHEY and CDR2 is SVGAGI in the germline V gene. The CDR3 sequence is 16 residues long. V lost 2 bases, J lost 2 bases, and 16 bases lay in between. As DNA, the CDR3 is TGTGCCAGCAGTTACCCCTTAGAGTGGGGGGCCTACGAGCAGTACTTC. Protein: CASSYPLEWGAYEQYF.

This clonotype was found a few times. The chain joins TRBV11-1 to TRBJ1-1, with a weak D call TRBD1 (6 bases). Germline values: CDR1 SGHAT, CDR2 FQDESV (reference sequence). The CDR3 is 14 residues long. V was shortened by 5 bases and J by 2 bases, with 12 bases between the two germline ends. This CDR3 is CASSHRDINTEAFF. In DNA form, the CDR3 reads TGTGCCAGCAGCCACAGGGATATTAACACTGAAGCTTTCTTT.

This chain's CDR3 is CSAGQAYEQYF. Here the CDR3 DNA reads TGCAGTGCTGGACAGGCCTACGAGCAGTACTTC. The rearrangement links TRBV20-1 to TRBJ2-7, with 7 bases fitting TRBD1. This CDR3 is 11 amino acids long. Unmatched junction bases numbered 0, after V lost 5 bases and J lost 2 bases. CDR1 DFQATT and CDR2 SNEGSKA come from the germline V gene (reference sequence).

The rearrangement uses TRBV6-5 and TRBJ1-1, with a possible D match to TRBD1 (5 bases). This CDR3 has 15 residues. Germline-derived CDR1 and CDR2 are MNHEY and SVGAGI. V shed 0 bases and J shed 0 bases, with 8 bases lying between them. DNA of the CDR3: TGTGCCAGCAGTTACTCCACAGGAATGAACACTGAAGCTTTCTTT. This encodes CASSYSTGMNTEAFF.

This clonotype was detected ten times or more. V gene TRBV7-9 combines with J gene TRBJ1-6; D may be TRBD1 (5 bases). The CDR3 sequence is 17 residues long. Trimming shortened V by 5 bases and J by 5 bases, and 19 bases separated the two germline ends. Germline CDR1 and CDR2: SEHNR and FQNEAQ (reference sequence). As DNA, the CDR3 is TGTGCCAGCAGCCCAGCGGGGGGAGGACTCCATAATTCACCCCTCCACTTT. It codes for CASSPAGGGLHNSPLHF.

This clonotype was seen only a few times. This CDR3 is CASSLQGARTGELFF. The CDR3 DNA sequence: TGTGCCAGCAGCCTCCAGGGGGCCAGGACCGGGGAGCTGTTTTTT. The J gene is TRBJ2-2, the V gene TRBV7-9; the match to TRBD1 covers 8 bases. Germline V gene data show CDR1 as SEHNR and CDR2 as FQNEAQ (reference sequence). The J segment lost 5 bases and the V segment lost 5 bases, leaving 7 bases of the junction unmatched. The CDR3 sequence is 15 residues long.

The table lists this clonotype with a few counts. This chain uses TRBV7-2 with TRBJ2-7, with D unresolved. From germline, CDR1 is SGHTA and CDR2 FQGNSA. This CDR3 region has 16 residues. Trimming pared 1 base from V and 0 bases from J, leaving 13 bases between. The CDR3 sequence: CASSLGQRAYSYEQYF. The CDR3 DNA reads TGTGCCAGCAGCTTAGGGCAGCGAGCCTACTCCTACGAGCAGTACTTC.

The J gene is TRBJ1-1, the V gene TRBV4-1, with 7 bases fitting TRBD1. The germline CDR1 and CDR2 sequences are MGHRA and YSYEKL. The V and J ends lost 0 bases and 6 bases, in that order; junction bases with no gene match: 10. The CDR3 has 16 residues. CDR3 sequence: CASSQEFVQGIAEAFF. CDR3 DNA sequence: TGCGCCAGCAGCCAAGAATTCGTACAGGGGATCGCTGAAGCTTTCTTT.

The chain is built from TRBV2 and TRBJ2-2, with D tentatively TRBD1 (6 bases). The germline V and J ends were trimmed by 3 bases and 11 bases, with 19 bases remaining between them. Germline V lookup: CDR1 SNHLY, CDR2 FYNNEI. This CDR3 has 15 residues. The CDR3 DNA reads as TGTGCCAGCAGTGAGGCACAGGGAAGGTTTGTAGAGCTGTTTTTT. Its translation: CASSEAQGRFVELFF.

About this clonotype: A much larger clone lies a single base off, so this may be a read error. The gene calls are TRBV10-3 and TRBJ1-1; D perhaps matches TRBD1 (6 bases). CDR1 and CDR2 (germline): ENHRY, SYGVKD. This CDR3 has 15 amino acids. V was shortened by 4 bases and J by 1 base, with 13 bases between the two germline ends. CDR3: CAISVLGQSNTEAFF. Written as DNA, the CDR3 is TGTGCCATCAGTGTCCTCGGACAGTCGAACACTGAAGCTTTCTTT.

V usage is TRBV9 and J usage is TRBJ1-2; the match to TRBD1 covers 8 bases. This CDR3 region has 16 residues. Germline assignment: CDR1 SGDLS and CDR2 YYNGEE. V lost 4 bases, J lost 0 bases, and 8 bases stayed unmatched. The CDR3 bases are TGTGCCAGCAGCTTAGGAGGGACAGGATCTAACTATGGCTACACCTTC. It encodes CASSLGGTGSNYGYTF. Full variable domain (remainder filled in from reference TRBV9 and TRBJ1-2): DSGVTQTPKHLITATGQRVTLRCSPRSGDLSVYWYQQSLDQGLQFLIQYYNGEERAKGNILERFSAQQFPDLHSELNLSSLELGDSALYFCASSLGGTGSNYGYTFGSGTRLTVV.

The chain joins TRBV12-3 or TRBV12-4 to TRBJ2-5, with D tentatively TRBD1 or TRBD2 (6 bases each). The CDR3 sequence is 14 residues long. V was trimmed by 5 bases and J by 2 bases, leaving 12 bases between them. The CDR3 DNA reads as TGTGCCAGCAGTCGCGGGACAACTCAAGAGACCCAGTACTTC. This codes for CASSRGTTQETQYF.

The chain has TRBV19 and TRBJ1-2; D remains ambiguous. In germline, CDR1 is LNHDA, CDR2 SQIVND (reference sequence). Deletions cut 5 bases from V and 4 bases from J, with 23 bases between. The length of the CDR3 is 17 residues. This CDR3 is CASSLSEPGNLPYGYTF. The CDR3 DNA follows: TGTGCCAGTAGTTTATCCGAACCCGGGAATCTACCCTATGGCTACACCTTC.

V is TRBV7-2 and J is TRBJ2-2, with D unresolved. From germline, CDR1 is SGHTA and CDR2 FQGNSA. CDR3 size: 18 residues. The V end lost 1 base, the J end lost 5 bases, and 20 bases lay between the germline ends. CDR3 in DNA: TGTGCCAGCAGCTTAGTCATCGAGGCAGCGTCAAGAACCGGGGAGCTGTTTTTT. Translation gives CASSLVIEAASRTGELFF.

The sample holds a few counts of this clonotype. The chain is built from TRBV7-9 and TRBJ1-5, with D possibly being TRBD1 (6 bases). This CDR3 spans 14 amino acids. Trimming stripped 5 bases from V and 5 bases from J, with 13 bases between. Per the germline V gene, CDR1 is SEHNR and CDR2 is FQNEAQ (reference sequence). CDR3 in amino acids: CASSQQGWDQPQHF. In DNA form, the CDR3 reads TGTGCCAGCAGCCAACAGGGATGGGATCAGCCCCAGCATTTT. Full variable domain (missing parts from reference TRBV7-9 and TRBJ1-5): DTGVSQNPRHKITKRGQNVTFRCDPISEHNRLYWYRQTLGQGPEFLTYFQNEAQLEKSRLLSDRFSAERPKGSFSTLEIQRTEQGDSAMYLCASSQQGWDQPQHFGDGTRLSIL.

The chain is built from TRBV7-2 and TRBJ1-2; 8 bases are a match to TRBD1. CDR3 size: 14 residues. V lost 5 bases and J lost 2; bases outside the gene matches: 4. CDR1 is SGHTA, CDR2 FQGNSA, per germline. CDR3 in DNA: TGTGCCAGCAGCAAGGACAGGGTAAACTATGGCTACACCTTC. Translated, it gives CASSKDRVNYGYTF. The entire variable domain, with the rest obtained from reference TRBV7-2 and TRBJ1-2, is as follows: GAGVSQSPSNKVTEKGKDVELRCDPISGHTALYWYRQSLGQGLEFLIYFQGNSAPDKSGLPSDRFSAERTGGSVSTLTIQRTQQEDSAVYLCASSKDRVNYGYTFGSGTRLTVV.

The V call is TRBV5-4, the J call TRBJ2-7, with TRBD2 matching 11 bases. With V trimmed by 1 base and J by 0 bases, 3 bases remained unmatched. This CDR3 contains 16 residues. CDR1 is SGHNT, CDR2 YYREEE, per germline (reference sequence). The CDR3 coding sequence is TGTGCCAGCAGCTTGACTAGCGGGGGCCTCTCCTACGAGCAGTACTTC. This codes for CASSLTSGGLSYEQYF.

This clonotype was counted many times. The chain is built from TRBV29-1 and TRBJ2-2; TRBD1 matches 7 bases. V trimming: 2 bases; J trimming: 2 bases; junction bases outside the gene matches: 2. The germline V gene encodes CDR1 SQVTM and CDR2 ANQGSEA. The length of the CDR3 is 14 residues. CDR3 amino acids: CSVEPGGNTGELFF. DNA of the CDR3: TGCAGCGTTGAACCAGGGGGTAACACCGGGGAGCTGTTTTTT.

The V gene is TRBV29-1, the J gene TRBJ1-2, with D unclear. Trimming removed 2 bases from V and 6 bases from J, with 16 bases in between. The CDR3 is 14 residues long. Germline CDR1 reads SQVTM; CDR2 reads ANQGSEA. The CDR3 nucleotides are TGCAGCGTTGAACTAGGCAGAACAGAGGATGGCTACACCTTC. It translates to CSVELGRTEDGYTF.

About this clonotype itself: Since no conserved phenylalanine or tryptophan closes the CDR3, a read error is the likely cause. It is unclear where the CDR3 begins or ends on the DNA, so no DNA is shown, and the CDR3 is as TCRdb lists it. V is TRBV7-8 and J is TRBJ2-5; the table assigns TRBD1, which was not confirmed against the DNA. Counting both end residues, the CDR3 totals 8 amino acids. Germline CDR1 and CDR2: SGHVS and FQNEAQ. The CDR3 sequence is CASSPAQY.

CDR3 protein: CASSIEGRQNTEAFF. The CDR3 DNA reads TGTGCCAGCAGTATAGAGGGACGGCAGAACACTGAAGCTTTCTTT. The rearrangement uses TRBV6-1 and TRBJ1-1, with TRBD1 as a possible D gene (5 bases). The germline CDR1 and CDR2 sequences are MNHNS and SASEGT. V lost 5 bases, J lost 1 base, and 14 bases lay in between. The CDR3 sequence is 15 residues long.

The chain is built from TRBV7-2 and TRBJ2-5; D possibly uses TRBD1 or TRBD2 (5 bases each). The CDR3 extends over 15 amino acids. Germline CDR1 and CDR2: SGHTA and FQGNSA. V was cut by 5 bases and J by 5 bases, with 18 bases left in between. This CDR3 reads CASSPTRGAEETQYF. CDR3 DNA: TGTGCCAGCAGCCCTACTCGAGGGGCGGAGGAGACCCAGTACTTC.

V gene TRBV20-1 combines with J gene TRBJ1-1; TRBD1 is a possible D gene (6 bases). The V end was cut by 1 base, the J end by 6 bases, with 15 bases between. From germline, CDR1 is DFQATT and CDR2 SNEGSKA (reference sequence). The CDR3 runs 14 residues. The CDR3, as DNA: TGCAGTGCTAGAGTAGTTACAGGGCCCCCTGAAGCTTTCTTT. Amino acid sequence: CSARVVTGPPEAFF.

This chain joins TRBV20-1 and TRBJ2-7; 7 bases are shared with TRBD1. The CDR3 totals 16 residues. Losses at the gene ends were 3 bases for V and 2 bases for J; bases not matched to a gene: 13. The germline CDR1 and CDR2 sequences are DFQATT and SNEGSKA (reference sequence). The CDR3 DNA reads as TGCAGTGCTAGTCATGGGTGGCCAGGGGGTACCTACGAGCAGTACTTC. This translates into CSASHGWPGGTYEQYF.

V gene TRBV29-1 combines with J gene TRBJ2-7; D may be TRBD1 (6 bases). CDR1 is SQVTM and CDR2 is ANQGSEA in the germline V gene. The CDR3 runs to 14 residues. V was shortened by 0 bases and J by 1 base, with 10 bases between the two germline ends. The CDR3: CSVEDTGSSYEQYF. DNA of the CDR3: TGCAGCGTTGAAGATACAGGGTCTTCCTACGAGCAGTACTTC.

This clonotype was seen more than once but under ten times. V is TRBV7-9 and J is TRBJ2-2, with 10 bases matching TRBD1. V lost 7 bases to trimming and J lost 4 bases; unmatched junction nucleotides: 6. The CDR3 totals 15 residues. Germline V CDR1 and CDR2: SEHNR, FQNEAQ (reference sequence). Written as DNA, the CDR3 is TGTGCCAGCACCACGACAGGGGGCAGCACCGGGGAGCTGTTTTTT. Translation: CASTTTGGSTGELFF.